The 6 T cell receptor beta chains below were found in one sample sequenced in a study of T-cell memory formation after mild COVID-19 (dated by TCRdb to the early 2020s). Libraries were built with 5' RACE. Sequencing relied on an Illumina NovaSeq 6000. Using fastp trimming at Q25 and MiXCR clonotype assembly, TCRdb reanalyzed the public sequencing data and kept in-frame beta chains. Rows with a matching CDR3 protein are joined into one entry that keeps the most common DNA and genes. The table for this sample lists around 320,000 distinct CDR3 sequences; roughly an eighth of them were counted only once. Roughly a fifth of the sample lies in the top ten. The sequencing input was PBMCs or a T cell subset sorted from them (not recorded which). The receptor set was obtained from a man between 18 and 35 years old who had mild COVID-19 (a few samples of this study predate the infection). The sample titles of this study are shuffled in the database, so cell type and time point are left out; the donor was told from shared clones.

This chain links TRBV7-2 with TRBJ2-6, with no clear D. V shed 5 bases and J shed 0 bases, with 8 bases lying between them. The CDR3 sequence is 15 residues long. Germline loops: CDR1 SGHTA, CDR2 FQGNSA. The CDR3 sequence is CASSPYPSGANVLTF. The CDR3 DNA sequence: TGTGCCAGCAGCCCTTACCCCTCTGGGGCCAACGTCCTGACTTTC.

The chain couples TRBV20-1 to TRBJ1-2; a weak D match, TRBD1 (6 bases). Trimming pared 1 base from V and 1 base from J, leaving 10 bases between. The CDR3 is made up of 14 amino acids. In germline, CDR1 is DFQATT, CDR2 SNEGSKA (reference sequence). The CDR3 sequence: CSARVGGGNYGYTF. In DNA form, the CDR3 reads TGCAGTGCTAGAGTGGGAGGGGGTAACTATGGCTACACCTTC.

This clonotype has only a few counts. This sequence joins TRBV18 and TRBJ1-2; a possible D gene is TRBD1 (6 bases). V lost 2 bases to trimming and J lost 8 bases, with 15 bases between them. The CDR3 extends over 14 amino acids. CDR1 and CDR2 from the germline V gene are KGHSH and LQKENI. CDR3 DNA sequence: TGTGCCAGCTCACCAGGCGCGGGGGCCGGCGGCTACACCTTC. Its protein is CASSPGAGAGGYTF.

The genes are TRBV20-1 and TRBJ1-3; TRBD1 is a possible D gene (5 bases). CDR1 is DFQATT and CDR2 is SNEGSKA in the germline V gene (reference sequence). The CDR3 has 12 amino acids. Trimming pared 6 bases from V and 3 bases from J, leaving 9 bases between. The CDR3, as DNA: TGCAGTGCCCCCAGGGATGGAAACACCATATATTTT. Its translation: CSAPRDGNTIYF.

This clonotype was counted at least ten times. The chain recombines TRBV7-8 with TRBJ2-2; 7 positions match TRBD2. This CDR3 has 15 amino acids. Germline V gene data show CDR1 as SGHVS and CDR2 as FQNEAQ. V shed 8 bases and J 5 bases; nucleotides not matched to a gene: 11. CDR3 sequence: CASLLGGEGTGELFF. CDR3 bases: TGTGCCAGCCTGCTGGGCGGGGAGGGAACCGGGGAGCTGTTTTTT.

This chain links TRBV4-3 with TRBJ2-7; TRBD2 is a possible D gene (5 bases). Germline V gene sequence: CDR1 LGHNA, CDR2 YSLEER. Trimming took off 4 bases at V and 0 bases at J, with 16 bases between the two ends. The CDR3 is 16 amino acids. In DNA, the CDR3 is TGCGCCAGCAGCCGTAACGGGGAAGGGAGCTCCTACGAGCAGTACTTC. Its protein is CASSRNGEGSSYEQYF.